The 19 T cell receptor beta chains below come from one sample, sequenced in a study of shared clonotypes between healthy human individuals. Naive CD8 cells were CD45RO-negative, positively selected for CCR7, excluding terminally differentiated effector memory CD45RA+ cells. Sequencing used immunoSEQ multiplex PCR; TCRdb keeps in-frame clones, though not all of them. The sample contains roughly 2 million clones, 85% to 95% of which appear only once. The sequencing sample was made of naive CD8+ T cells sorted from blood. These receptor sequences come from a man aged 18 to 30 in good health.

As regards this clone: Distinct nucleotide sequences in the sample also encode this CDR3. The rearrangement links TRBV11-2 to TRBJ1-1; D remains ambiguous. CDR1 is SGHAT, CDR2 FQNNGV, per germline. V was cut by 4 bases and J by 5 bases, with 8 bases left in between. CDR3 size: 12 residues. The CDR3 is CASSWGGTEAFF. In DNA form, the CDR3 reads TGTGCCAGCAGCTGGGGAGGGACTGAAGCTTTCTTT.

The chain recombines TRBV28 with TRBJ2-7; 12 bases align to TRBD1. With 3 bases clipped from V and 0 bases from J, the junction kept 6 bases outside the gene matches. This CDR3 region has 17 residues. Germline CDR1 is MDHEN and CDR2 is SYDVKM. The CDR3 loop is CASSFRDRGLDSYEQYF. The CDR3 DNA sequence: TGTGCCAGCAGTTTCCGGGACAGGGGGCTCGACTCCTACGAGCAGTACTTC.

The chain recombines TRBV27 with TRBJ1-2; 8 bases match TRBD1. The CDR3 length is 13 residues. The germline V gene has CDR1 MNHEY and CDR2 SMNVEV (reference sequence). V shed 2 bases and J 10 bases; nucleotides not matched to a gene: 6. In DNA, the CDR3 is TGTGCCAGCAGTTTACAGGGGGCTTCCCCCTACACCTTC. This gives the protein CASSLQGASPYTF.

CDR3: CASSPGVGNEQFF. In DNA, the CDR3 is TGTGCCAGCTCACCAGGTGTGGGCAATGAGCAGTTCTTC. J is TRBJ2-1 and V is TRBV18; D is ambiguous. Germline CDR1 and CDR2: KGHSH and LQKENI. This CDR3 has 13 amino acids. Deletions cut 2 bases from V and 6 bases from J, with 8 bases between.

The CDR3 DNA sequence: TGTGCCAGCAGCCCCAGTCCCGGGACAGGGACCGAGCAGTACTTC. The encoded protein is CASSPSPGTGTEQYF. This chain uses TRBV5-6 with TRBJ2-7; 9 nucleotides align to TRBD1. Germline trimming cut 4 bases from V and 6 bases from J; bases unmatched to any gene: 11. There are 15 residues in the CDR3. CDR1 is SGHDT and CDR2 is YYEEEE in the germline V gene.

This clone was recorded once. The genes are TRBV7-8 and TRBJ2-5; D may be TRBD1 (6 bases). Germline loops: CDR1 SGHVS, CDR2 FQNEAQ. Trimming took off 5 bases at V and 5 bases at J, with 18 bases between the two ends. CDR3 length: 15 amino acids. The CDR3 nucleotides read TGTGCCAGCAGCGACCCAGGGGAATTCATGGAGACCCAGTACTTC. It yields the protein CASSDPGEFMETQYF.

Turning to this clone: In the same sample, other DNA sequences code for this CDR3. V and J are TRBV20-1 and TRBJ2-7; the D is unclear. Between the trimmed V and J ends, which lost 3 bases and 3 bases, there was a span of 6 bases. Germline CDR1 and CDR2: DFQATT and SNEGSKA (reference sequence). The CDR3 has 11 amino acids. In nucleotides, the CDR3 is TGCAGTGCTAGCGACGGCTACGAGCAGTACTTC. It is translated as CSASDGYEQYF.

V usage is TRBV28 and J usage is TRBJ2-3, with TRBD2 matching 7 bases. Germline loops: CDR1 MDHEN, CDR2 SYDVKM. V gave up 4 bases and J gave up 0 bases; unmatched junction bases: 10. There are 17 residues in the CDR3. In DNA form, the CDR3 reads TGTGCCAGCAGTTCTCGGGAGGCGGGGCTTAGCACAGATACGCAGTATTTT. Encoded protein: CASSSREAGLSTDTQYF.

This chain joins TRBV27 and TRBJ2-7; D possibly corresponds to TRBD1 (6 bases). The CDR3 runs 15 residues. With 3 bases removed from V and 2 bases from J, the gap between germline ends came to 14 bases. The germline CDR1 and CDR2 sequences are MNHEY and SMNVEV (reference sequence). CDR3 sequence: CASSLAGTPTYEQYF. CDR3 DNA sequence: TGTGCCAGCAGTTTGGCCGGGACACCCACCTACGAGCAGTACTTC.

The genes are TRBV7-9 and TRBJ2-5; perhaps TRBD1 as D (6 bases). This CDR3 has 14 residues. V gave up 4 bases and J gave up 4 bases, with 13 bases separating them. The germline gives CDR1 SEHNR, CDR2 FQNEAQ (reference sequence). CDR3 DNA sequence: TGTGCCAGCAGCTCATTTCAGGACAGAGAGACCCAGTACTTC. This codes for CASSSFQDRETQYF.

For the CDR3, the DNA is TGTGCCAGCAGGAGGGTTGGCCCGGGCCCAGATACGCAGTATTTT. Translating gives CASRRVGPGPDTQYF. The J gene is TRBJ2-3, the V gene TRBV27, with a possible D match to TRBD2 (5 bases). The germline V and J ends were trimmed by 6 bases and 4 bases, with 17 bases remaining between them. The CDR3 length is 15 residues. CDR1 and CDR2 (germline): MNHEY, SMNVEV (reference sequence).

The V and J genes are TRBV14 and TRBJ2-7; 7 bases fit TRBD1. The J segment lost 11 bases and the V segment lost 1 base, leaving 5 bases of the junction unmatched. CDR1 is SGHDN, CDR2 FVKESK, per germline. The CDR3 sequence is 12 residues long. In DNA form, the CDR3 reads TGTGCCAGCAGCCAAGTAGACAGGGCTGAGTACTTC. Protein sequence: CASSQVDRAEYF.

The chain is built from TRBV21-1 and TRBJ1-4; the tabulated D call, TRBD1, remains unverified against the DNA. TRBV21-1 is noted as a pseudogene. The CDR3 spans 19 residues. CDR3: CASSKECLAGTSTNEKLFF. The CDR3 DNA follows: TGTGCCAGCAGCAAAGAATGTTTGGCAGGTACATCAACTAATGAAAAACTGTTTTTT.

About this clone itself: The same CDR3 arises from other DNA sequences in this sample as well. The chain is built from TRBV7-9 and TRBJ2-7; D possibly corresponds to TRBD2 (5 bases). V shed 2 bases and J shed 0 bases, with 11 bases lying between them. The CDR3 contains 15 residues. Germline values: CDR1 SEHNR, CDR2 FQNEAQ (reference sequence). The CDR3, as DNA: TGTGCCAGCAGCTTATCAGGAGGAAGCTCCTACGAGCAGTACTTC. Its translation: CASSLSGGSSYEQYF. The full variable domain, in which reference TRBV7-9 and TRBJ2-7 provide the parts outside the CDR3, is DTGVSQNPRHKITKRGQNVTFRCDPISEHNRLYWYRQTLGQGPEFLTYFQNEAQLEKSRLLSDRFSAERPKGSFSTLEIQRTEQGDSAMYLCASSLSGGSSYEQYFGPGTRLTVT.

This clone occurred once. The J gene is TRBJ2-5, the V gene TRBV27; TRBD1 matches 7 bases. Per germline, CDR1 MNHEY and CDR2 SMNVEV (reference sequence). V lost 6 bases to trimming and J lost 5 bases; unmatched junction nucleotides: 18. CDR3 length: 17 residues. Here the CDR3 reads CASSRLGDSAPLETQYF. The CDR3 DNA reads TGTGCCAGCAGCCGGTTGGGGGACAGCGCTCCATTGGAGACCCAGTACTTC.

CDR3 protein: CASSPGTQQFF. The CDR3 bases are TGTGCCAGCAGCCCCGGGACCCAGCAGTTCTTC. The chain joins TRBV7-2 to TRBJ2-1; possibly TRBD1 or TRBD2 for D (5 bases each). Germline CDR1 is SGHTA and CDR2 is FQGNSA. Trimming removed 5 bases from V and 11 bases from J, with 10 bases in between. The CDR3 is 11 amino acids.

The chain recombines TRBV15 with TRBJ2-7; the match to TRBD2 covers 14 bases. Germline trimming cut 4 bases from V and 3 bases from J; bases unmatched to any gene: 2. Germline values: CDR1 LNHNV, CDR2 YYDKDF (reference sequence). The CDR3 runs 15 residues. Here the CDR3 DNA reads TGTGCCACCAGCATAGGACTAGCGGGAGGCTACGAGCAGTACTTC. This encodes CATSIGLAGGYEQYF.

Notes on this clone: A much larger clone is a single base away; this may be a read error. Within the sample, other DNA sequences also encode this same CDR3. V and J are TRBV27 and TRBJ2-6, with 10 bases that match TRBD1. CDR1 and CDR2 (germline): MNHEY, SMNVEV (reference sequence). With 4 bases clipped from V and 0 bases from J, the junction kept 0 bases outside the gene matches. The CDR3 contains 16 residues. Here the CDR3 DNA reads TGTGCCAGCAGTTGGACAGGGGGCTCTGGGGCCAACGTCCTGACTTTC. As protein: CASSWTGGSGANVLTF.

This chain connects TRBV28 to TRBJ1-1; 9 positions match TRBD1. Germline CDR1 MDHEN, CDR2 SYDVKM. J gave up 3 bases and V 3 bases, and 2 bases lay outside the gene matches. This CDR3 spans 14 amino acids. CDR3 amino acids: CASSFRTGDTEAFF. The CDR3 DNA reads TGTGCCAGCAGTTTTCGGACAGGGGACACTGAAGCTTTCTTT. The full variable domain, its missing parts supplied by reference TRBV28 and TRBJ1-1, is DVKVTQSSRYLVKRTGEKVFLECVQDMDHENMFWYRQDPGLGLRLIYFSYDVKMKEKGDIPEGYSVSREKKERFSLILESASTNQTSMYLCASSFRTGDTEAFFGQGTRLTVV.